This T cell receptor (beta chain) was profiled in a study of T cells expressing NK-cell markers. On the study more broadly: The authors derived TCR beta repertoires from sorted CD3+CD56+NKG2C+, CD3+CD56+NKG2C- and CD3+CD56-NKG2C+ T cells. General study findings and limits: These clonotypes, the leaders elsewhere, also led the CD3+CD56-NKG2C+ fraction in a few donors.

In generating TCR beta cDNA, 5'RACE template switching with UMIs was used. TCRdb reprocessed the 5' RACE reads; each CDR3 protein has one entry and no DNA is given. The sample holds about 540,000 distinct CDR3 sequences. Worth noting for this clonotype: Its cognate antigen is unknown.

CDR3 length: 14 amino acids. The TCR was taken from a young man in good health. The specimen was blood T cells: a sorted CD56 or NKG2C T cell subset, CD4+ or CD8+ T cells, or bulk PBMC T cells (not recorded which). The chain links TRBV12-3 or TRBV12-4 to TRBJ2-3; TCRdb picks TRBD1, but there is no DNA to check that call. The CDR3 region is CASSYPGATDTQYF.